A single sample is the source of the 10 T cell receptor beta chains below, sequenced in a study of PD-1 blockade in classical Hodgkin lymphoma. All the patients suffered relapse after autologous stem cell transplantation, and brentuximab vedotin exposure differed. The assay was immunoSEQ multiplex PCR, and TCRdb's table has in-frame clones only and misses some. The profile shows fewer than 65,000 clones, roughly nine tenths of them singletons. The sample was peripheral blood mononuclear cells (PBMCs), taken at baseline. These receptors were collected from a human donor with classical Hodgkin lymphoma.

The V call is TRBV2, the J call TRBJ1-6; 8 nucleotides match TRBD1. V was clipped by 0 bases and J by 6 bases; unmatched bases: 10. The length of the CDR3 is 18 residues. Per germline, CDR1 SNHLY and CDR2 FYNNEI. CDR3 nucleotides: TGTGCCAGCAGTGAAGCGCTTCGGACAGGGAACCCTAATTCACCCCTCCACTTT. It encodes CASSEALRTGNPNSPLHF.

The chain joins TRBV5-4 to TRBJ1-5; TRBD1 might be the D (5 bases). CDR3 length: 13 residues. Germline V CDR1 and CDR2: SGHNT, YYREEE (reference sequence). V was cut by 0 bases and J by 7 bases, with 8 bases left in between. CDR3 loop: CASSLGREQPQHF. Here the CDR3 DNA reads TGTGCCAGCAGCTTGGGCAGGGAGCAGCCCCAGCATTTT.

The chain has TRBV15 and TRBJ2-7, with no clear D. Trimming cost V 2 bases and J 3 bases, with 5 bases left between them. The CDR3 is 12 amino acids. Germline CDR1 is LNHNV and CDR2 is YYDKDF (reference sequence). The CDR3: CATSRPGYEQYF. The DNA of the CDR3 is TGTGCCACCAGCAGACCAGGCTACGAGCAGTACTTC.

The chain combines TRBV30 with TRBJ1-1; possible D gene TRBD1, 5 bases. Trimming removed 3 bases from V and 0 bases from J, with 8 bases in between. Per germline, CDR1 GTSNPN and CDR2 SVGIG (reference sequence). This CDR3 is 13 amino acids long. CDR3 coding DNA: TGTGCCTGGAGCGTGGGGGTGAACACTGAAGCTTTCTTT. It encodes CAWSVGVNTEAFF.

The chain combines TRBV7-9 with TRBJ1-1, with TRBD1 as a possible D gene (5 bases). V was shortened by 5 bases and J by 4 bases, with 17 bases between the two germline ends. CDR3 length: 15 residues. Germline V gene lookup returns CDR1 SEHNR and CDR2 FQNEAQ (reference sequence). CDR3 nucleotide sequence: TGTGCCAGCAGCCCCCCGGGGCTCTGGGGCACTGAAGCTTTCTTT. Its protein product is CASSPPGLWGTEAFF. The complete variable domain, with remaining parts taken from reference TRBV7-9 and TRBJ1-1, reads DTGVSQNPRHKITKRGQNVTFRCDPISEHNRLYWYRQTLGQGPEFLTYFQNEAQLEKSRLLSDRFSAERPKGSFSTLEIQRTEQGDSAMYLCASSPPGLWGTEAFFGQGTRLTVV.

The chain combines TRBV4-1 with TRBJ1-1; D possibly corresponds to TRBD1 (5 bases). V shed 3 bases and J shed 5 bases, with 10 bases lying between them. Germline CDR1 and CDR2: MGHRA and YSYEKL. This CDR3 contains 13 residues. The CDR3, as DNA: TGCGCCAGCAGCCACCCGGGGGGAACTGAAGCTTTCTTT. Its translation is CASSHPGGTEAFF.

The chain has TRBV7-8 and TRBJ2-7; possible D gene TRBD2, 5 bases. Trimming took off 5 bases at V and 7 bases at J, with 9 bases between the two ends. Germline CDR1 SGHVS, CDR2 FQNEAQ. This CDR3 is built from 11 residues. CDR3 amino acids: CASSDRGEQYF. The DNA of the CDR3 is TGTGCCAGCAGCGACCGAGGGGAGCAGTACTTC.

The chain couples TRBV6-1 to TRBJ1-4, with D possibly TRBD1 on 6 matching bases. The V end lost 1 base, the J end lost 3 bases, and 6 bases lay between the germline ends. Looked up from germline, CDR1 is MNHNS and CDR2 is SASEGT. The CDR3 consists of 14 residues. The CDR3 nucleotides are TGTGCCAGCAGTGAAGGGACAGCTAATGAAAAACTGTTTTTT. This codes for CASSEGTANEKLFF.

The V and J genes are TRBV30 and TRBJ1-6; the D is unclear. The V end was cut by 0 bases, the J end by 3 bases, with 12 bases between. The CDR3 spans 16 residues. The germline V gene has CDR1 GTSNPN and CDR2 SVGIG (reference sequence). CDR3 DNA: TGTGCCTGGAGTGTCTTGAGGTTGGGCTATAATTCACCCCTCCACTTT. Protein: CAWSVLRLGYNSPLHF.

The chain employs TRBV4-1 and TRBJ2-7; D possibly corresponds to TRBD2 (6 bases). Trimming shortened V by 3 bases and J by 5 bases, and 17 bases separated the two germline ends. Germline loops: CDR1 MGHRA, CDR2 YSYEKL. The CDR3 runs to 15 residues. CDR3 in DNA: TGCGCCAGCAGCCATGAGGGAGGAGGAGGGAACGAGCAGTACTTC. This translates into CASSHEGGGGNEQYF.